These 5 T cell receptor beta chains were all obtained from the same sample, sequenced in a study of blood T cell repertoires in COVID-19. Assay used: immunoSEQ multiplex PCR; TCRdb lists only in-frame clones, some missing. The sample yields 53,000 or so clones, 77% seen once. Sequenced input: peripheral blood. These receptors originate from a man between 65 and 85 years old with active or convalescent COVID-19.

The chain links TRBV27 to TRBJ2-5, with a weak D call TRBD1 (6 bases). The CDR3 runs 14 residues. With 2 bases removed from V and 5 bases from J, the gap between germline ends came to 12 bases. Germline assignment: CDR1 MNHEY and CDR2 SMNVEV (reference sequence). This CDR3 reads CASSLGQLRETQYF. The CDR3, as DNA: TGTGCCAGCAGTTTAGGACAGCTTCGGGAGACCCAGTACTTC.

This clone has only one observation. The CDR3 is CASSMTGGYNEQFF. The DNA for the CDR3 is TGTGCCAGCAGCATGACAGGGGGGTACAATGAGCAGTTCTTC. The chain combines TRBV11-2 with TRBJ2-1; 9 bases fit TRBD1. CDR1 and CDR2 (germline): SGHAT, FQNNGV. The CDR3 is 14 residues long. V gave up 5 bases and J gave up 4 bases; unmatched junction bases: 3.

V is TRBV2 and J is TRBJ2-2; D might be TRBD1 (6 bases). Trimming took 4 bases from V and 5 from J, leaving 17 bases between them. The germline CDR1 and CDR2 sequences are SNHLY and FYNNEI. This CDR3 region has 16 residues. The CDR3 protein is CASSGIFQGITGELFF. CDR3 nucleotide sequence: TGTGCCAGCAGTGGGATCTTCCAGGGGATTACCGGGGAGCTGTTTTTT.

CDR3 DNA sequence: TGTGCCCAACGGGAGAACAAATGGTACACCTTC. This sequence encodes CAQRENKWYTF. The chain recombines TRBV30 with TRBJ1-2; D ambiguous. V lost 8 bases and J lost 11, with 18 bases in between. This CDR3 region has 11 residues. Germline CDR1 is GTSNPN and CDR2 is SVGIG (reference sequence).

V gene TRBV14 combines with J gene TRBJ1-3; D possibly corresponds to TRBD1 (5 bases). Trimming shortened V by 4 bases and J by 4 bases, and 8 bases separated the two germline ends. Germline V lookup: CDR1 SGHDN, CDR2 FVKESK. The CDR3 runs 13 residues. This CDR3 is CASSPGRGNTIYF. The CDR3 DNA follows: TGTGCCAGCAGCCCAGGGCGAGGAAACACCATATATTTT. Full variable domain (outside the CDR3, taken from reference TRBV14 and TRBJ1-3): EAGVTQFPSHSVIEKGQTVTLRCDPISGHDNLYWYRRVMGKEIKFLLHFVKESKQDESGMPNNRFLAERTGGTYSTLKVQPAELEDSGVYFCASSPGRGNTIYFGEGSWLTVV.